This T cell receptor (beta chain) was observed in a study of blood T cell repertoires in COVID-19. Study information: PBMCs, B-cell-depleted T cells, or T cells were the source of the cDNA or gDNA that made up the material.

CDR1 KGHSH and CDR2 LQKENI come from the germline V gene. This CDR3 contains 14 residues. Losses at the gene ends were 3 bases for V and 6 bases for J; bases not matched to a gene: 7. In the study's own analysis: The authors estimated nucleated cell counts from reference gene primer amplification. The data were produced by immunoSEQ multiplex PCR, yet TCRdb's version contains in-frame clones alone and is incomplete. V and J calls and clone size are those listed in that table; D and trimming were worked out from the DNA. This sample has more than 250,000 clones, with about 85% found just once. Participant-given clinical history determined each cohort assignment. Recovered participants had two consecutive negative NP/OP PCR tests, healthcare professional clearance, or symptom resolution.

This TCR was sampled from a woman in her twenties or thirties who had recovered from COVID-19. The sample consisted of PBMCs or T cells enriched from blood (not recorded which). This chain connects TRBV18 to TRBJ2-7; 8 positions agree with TRBD1. The CDR3 here is CASSPVRGLGEQYF. CDR3 DNA: TGTGCCAGCTCACCGGTCAGGGGGCTAGGCGAGCAGTACTTC.